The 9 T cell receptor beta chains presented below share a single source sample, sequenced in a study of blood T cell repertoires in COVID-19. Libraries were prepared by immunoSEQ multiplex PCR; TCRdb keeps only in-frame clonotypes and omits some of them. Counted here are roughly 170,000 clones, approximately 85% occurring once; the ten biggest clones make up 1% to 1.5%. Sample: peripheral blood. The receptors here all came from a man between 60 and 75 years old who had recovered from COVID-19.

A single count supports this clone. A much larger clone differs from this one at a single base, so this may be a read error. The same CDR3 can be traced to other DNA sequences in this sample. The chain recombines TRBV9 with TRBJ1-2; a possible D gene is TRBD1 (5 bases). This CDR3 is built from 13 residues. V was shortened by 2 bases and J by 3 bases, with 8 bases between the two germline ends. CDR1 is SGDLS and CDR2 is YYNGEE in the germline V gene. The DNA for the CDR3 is TGTGCCAGCAGCGTCGGGGGAGACTATGGCTACACCTTC. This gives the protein CASSVGGDYGYTF.

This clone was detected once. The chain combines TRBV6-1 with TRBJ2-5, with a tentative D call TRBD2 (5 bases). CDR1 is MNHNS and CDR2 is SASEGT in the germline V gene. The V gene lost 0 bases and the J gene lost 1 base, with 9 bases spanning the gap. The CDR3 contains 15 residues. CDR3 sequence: CASSEALGVQETQYF. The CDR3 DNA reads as TGTGCCAGCAGTGAAGCGCTCGGGGTCCAAGAGACCCAGTACTTC.

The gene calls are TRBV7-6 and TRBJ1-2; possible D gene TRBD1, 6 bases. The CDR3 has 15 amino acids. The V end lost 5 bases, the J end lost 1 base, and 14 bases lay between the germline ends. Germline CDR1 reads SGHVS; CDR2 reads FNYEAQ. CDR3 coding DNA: TGTGCCAGCAGCCCTGGCACAGGGCTTAACTATGGCTACACCTTC. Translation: CASSPGTGLNYGYTF. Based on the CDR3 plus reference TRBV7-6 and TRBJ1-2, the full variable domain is GAGVSQSPRYKVTKRGQDVALRCDPISGHVSLYWYRQALGQGPEFLTYFNYEAQQDKSGLPNDRFSAERPEGSISTLTIQRTEQRDSAMYRCASSPGTGLNYGYTFGSGTRLTVV.

This CDR3 is CASTPGILAGGRNTGELFF. CDR3 sequence (DNA): TGCGCCAGCACGCCCGGTATACTAGCGGGGGGGCGGAACACCGGGGAGCTGTTTTTT. This chain links TRBV5-1 with TRBJ2-2; 13 bases fit TRBD2. This CDR3 region has 19 residues. Trimming took 6 bases from V and 1 from J; bases not matched to a gene: 12. CDR1 is SGHRS and CDR2 is YFSETQ in the germline V gene.

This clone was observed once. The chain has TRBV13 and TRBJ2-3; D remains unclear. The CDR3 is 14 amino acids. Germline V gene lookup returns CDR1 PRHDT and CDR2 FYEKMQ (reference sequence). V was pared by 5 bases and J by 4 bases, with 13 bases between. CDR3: CASSPSTVADTQYF. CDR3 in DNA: TGTGCCAGCAGCCCTTCCACGGTGGCAGATACGCAGTATTTT.

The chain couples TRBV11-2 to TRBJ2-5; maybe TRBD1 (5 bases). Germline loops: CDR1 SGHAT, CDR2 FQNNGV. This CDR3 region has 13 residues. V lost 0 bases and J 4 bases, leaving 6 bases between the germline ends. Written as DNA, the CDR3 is TGTGCCAGCAGCTTAGACAGGGCAGAGACCCAGTACTTC. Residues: CASSLDRAETQYF.

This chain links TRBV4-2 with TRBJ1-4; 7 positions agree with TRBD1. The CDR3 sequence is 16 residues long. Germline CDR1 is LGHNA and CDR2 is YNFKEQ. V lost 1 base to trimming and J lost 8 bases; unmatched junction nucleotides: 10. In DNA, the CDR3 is TGTGCCAGCAGCCAAGCCCAGGACAGGCTGGGCGAAAAACTGTTTTTT. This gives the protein CASSQAQDRLGEKLFF.

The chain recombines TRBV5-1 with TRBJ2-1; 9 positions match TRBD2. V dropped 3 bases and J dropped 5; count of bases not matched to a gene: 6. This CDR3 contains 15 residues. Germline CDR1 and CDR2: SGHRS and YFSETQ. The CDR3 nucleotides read TGCGCCAGCAGCTCCTCCGGGACTAGCAACAATGAGCAGTTCTTC. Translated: CASSSSGTSNNEQFF.

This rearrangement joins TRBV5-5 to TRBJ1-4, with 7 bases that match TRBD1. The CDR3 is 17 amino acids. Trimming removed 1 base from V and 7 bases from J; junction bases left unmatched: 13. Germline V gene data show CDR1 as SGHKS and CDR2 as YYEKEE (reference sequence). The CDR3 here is CASSLRLLGQRREKLFF. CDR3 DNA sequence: TGTGCCAGCAGCTTGCGTTTGTTGGGACAGCGGCGTGAAAAACTGTTTTTT.